The clone carrying this T cell receptor (beta chain) was counted a few times. A quantity of roughly 0.5 to 1 ug RNA underwent reverse transcription using random hexamers. The amplification used immunoSEQ multiplex PCR on TCR beta CDR3; it spanned 54 Vbeta and 13 Jbeta. One entry per CDR3 protein, called by TCRdb with MiXCR from the immunoSEQ multiplex PCR reads. The sample carries over 95,000 distinct CDR3 sequences, 92% recorded once. The CDR3 is 13 residues long. Trimming cost V 1 base and J 8 bases; bases outside gene matches: 3. Germline V gene data show CDR1 as SGHDN and CDR2 as FVKESK. The sample comes from a study of CD8 T cells in Susac syndrome. Controls were age- and sex-matched healthy donors. Negative isolation yielded CD4+ and CD8+ T cells, and FACS enriched TEMRA cells.

Source material: CD8+ T cells from PBMCs. The rearrangement joins TRBV14 to TRBJ2-3, with 7 bases aligning to TRBD1. The sequence was obtained from a human donor in good health. As DNA, the CDR3 is TGTGCCAGCAGCCAAGCTTCAGGGGGTACGCAGTATTTT. It codes for CASSQASGGTQYF.